The 31 T cell receptor beta chains presented below share a single source sample, sequenced in a study of glioma-infiltrating T cells. Using RNA template, CDR3s of TCR alpha and beta were amplified with iRepertoire arm-PCR. TCRdb recomputed calls from the multiplex PCR reads with MiXCR, one row per CDR3 protein. The table lists approximately 130,000 distinct CDR3 sequences, about 22% of them singletons, with about a quarter in the top ten. The sequenced sample consisted of glioma tissue, nonneoplastic brain tissue, or PBMCs (not recorded which). The receptors derive from a human donor with low-grade glioma or glioblastoma, undergoing nonglioma brain surgery, or in good health (not recorded which).

In regard to this clonotype: One end of the junction does not line up with germline, which may come from a read error. The CDR3 nucleotides are TGTGCCGGCAGGCAGTCCGGGACCCAGTACTTC. Its protein product is CAGRQSGTQYF. This sequence joins TRBV28 and TRBJ2-5; D is unclear. CDR3 length: 11 amino acids. Looked up from germline, CDR1 is MDHEN and CDR2 is SYDVKM.

This clonotype was seen a few times. The junction departs from germline at one end; a sequencing error may be responsible. The rearrangement uses TRBV7-9 and TRBJ2-5; no clear D. CDR1 and CDR2 (germline): SEHNR, FQNEAQ (reference sequence). This CDR3 is built from 15 residues. The CDR3 spells CASSYQANSQETQYF. The CDR3 DNA sequence: TGCGCCAGCAGCTATCAGGCTAATAGCCAAGAGACCCAGTACTTC.

This clonotype has only a few counts. This chain joins TRBV7-6 and TRBJ2-2; the D gene is possibly TRBD1 (6 bases). The CDR3 is made up of 15 amino acids. Germline lookup yields CDR1 SGHVS and CDR2 FNYEAQ. V shed 4 bases and J shed 3 bases, with 12 bases lying between them. The CDR3: CASSYRVGDTGELFF. CDR3 sequence (DNA): TGTGCCAGCAGCTACAGGGTGGGAGACACCGGGGAGCTGTTTTTT.

This chain uses TRBV29-1 with TRBJ1-1; 9 bases map to TRBD1. Germline V gives CDR1 SQVTM, CDR2 ANQGSEA. The CDR3 covers 14 residues. J lost 5 bases, V lost 4 bases, and 8 bases had no gene match. CDR3 amino acids: CSVVGGQGQTEAFF. CDR3 bases: TGCAGCGTTGTAGGTGGACAGGGGCAAACTGAAGCTTTCTTT. Drawing the rest from reference TRBV29-1 and TRBJ1-1, the complete variable domain is SAVISQKPSRDICQRGTSLTIQCQVDSQVTMMFWYRQQPGQSLTLIATANQGSEATYESGFVIDKFPISRPNLTFSTLTVSNMSPEDSSIYLCSVVGGQGQTEAFFGQGTRLTVV.

In its sample, this clonotype was seen a few times. The gene calls are TRBV7-9 and TRBJ2-7; D may correspond to TRBD1 or TRBD2 (5 bases each). V was pared by 4 bases and J by 5 bases, with 15 bases between. The germline gives CDR1 SEHNR, CDR2 FQNEAQ (reference sequence). The CDR3 runs 14 residues. The CDR3 region is CASSSLGTSHEQYV. CDR3 sequence (DNA): TGTGCCAGCAGCTCCCTGGGGACCAGCCACGAGCAGTACGTC.

In its sample, this clonotype was seen a few times. CDR3 in DNA: TGTGCCAGCAGCTTAAGCAGCGGAACCTACAATGAGCAGTTCTTC. This translates into CASSLSSGTYNEQFF. V usage is TRBV7-3 and J usage is TRBJ2-1; D perhaps matches TRBD2 (5 bases). The ends were cut back, 1 base at V and 2 bases at J, with 9 bases in the middle. This CDR3 contains 15 residues. Germline lookup yields CDR1 SGHTA and CDR2 FQGTGA.

This chain uses TRBV15 with TRBJ2-4; D unclear. This CDR3 is built from 15 residues. The V gene lost 3 bases and the J gene lost 0 bases, with 9 bases spanning the gap. Per the germline V gene, CDR1 is LNHNV and CDR2 is YYDKDF (reference sequence). The CDR3 DNA reads as TGTGCCACCAGCAGGACCCTGGGAGCCAAAAACATTCAGTACTTC. This codes for CATSRTLGAKNIQYF.

At least ten counts were recorded for this clonotype. This chain connects TRBV28 to TRBJ2-7; 11 bases map to TRBD1. The CDR3 spans 15 residues. V was clipped by 5 bases and J by 6 bases; unmatched bases: 9. Germline V lookup: CDR1 MDHEN, CDR2 SYDVKM. The CDR3: CASSEGGTGGSEQYV. Written as DNA, the CDR3 is TGTGCCAGCAGTGAGGGGGGGACAGGGGGTTCCGAGCAGTACGTC.

The chain joins TRBV6-4 to TRBJ2-3; D possibly corresponds to TRBD1 (6 bases). There are 16 residues in the CDR3. With 0 bases removed from V and 6 bases from J, the gap between germline ends came to 16 bases. Germline V CDR1 and CDR2: MRHNA, SNTAGT. CDR3 DNA sequence: TGTGCCAGCAGTGACTCGGACAGCCCTGGCCAGGATACGCAGTATTTT. This sequence encodes CASSDSDSPGQDTQYF.

This clonotype was seen at least ten times. The chain has TRBV7-2 and TRBJ2-3; D ambiguous. CDR1 is SGHTA and CDR2 is FQGNSA in the germline V gene. V was shortened by 2 bases and J by 0 bases, with 6 bases between the two germline ends. CDR3 length: 14 residues. In DNA form, the CDR3 reads TGTGCCAGCAGCTTAAGACTGAGCACAGATACGCAGTATTTT. Translation gives CASSLRLSTDTQYF.

V usage is TRBV2 and J usage is TRBJ2-3, with TRBD2 matching over 8 bases. Trimming removed 3 bases from V and 1 base from J; junction bases left unmatched: 3. Germline V CDR1 and CDR2: SNHLY, FYNNEI. The CDR3 has 15 amino acids. DNA for the CDR3: TGTGCCAGCAGTGAGCAAGCGGGGGGCACAGATACGCAGTATTTT. Protein sequence: CASSEQAGGTDTQYF.

This sequence joins TRBV6-4 and TRBJ1-1; D ambiguous. The CDR3 consists of 13 residues. Trimming stripped 2 bases from V and 1 base from J, with 5 bases between. Germline lookup yields CDR1 MRHNA and CDR2 SNTAGT. Here the CDR3 DNA reads TGTGCCAGCAGTGACAGTGGGAACACTGAAGCTTTCTTT. This sequence encodes CASSDSGNTEAFF.

This clonotype appeared many times. The V gene is TRBV27, the J gene TRBJ2-1; 9 bases fit TRBD1. The CDR3 consists of 15 residues. J gave up 7 bases and V 6 bases, and 10 bases lay outside the gene matches. Germline V gene lookup returns CDR1 MNHEY and CDR2 SMNVEV (reference sequence). The CDR3 loop is CASSTGTGLGNEQFF. The CDR3 nucleotides are TGTGCCAGCAGCACCGGGACAGGGTTGGGGAATGAGCAGTTCTTC.

This clonotype was seen ten or more times. The V call is TRBV6-1, the J call TRBJ2-7; D might be TRBD1 or TRBD2, each matching 7 bases. CDR1 and CDR2 from the germline V gene are MNHNS and SASEGT. Trimming took off 1 base at V and 2 bases at J, with 12 bases between the two ends. There are 15 residues in the CDR3. Written as DNA, the CDR3 is TGTGCCAGCAGTGAAGTCAGGGGGGGACCCTACGAGCAGTACGTC. Translation: CASSEVRGGPYEQYV.

The rearrangement links TRBV6-2 or TRBV6-3 to TRBJ2-3; D is uncertain. Trimming shortened V by 1 base and J by 2 bases, and 13 bases separated the two germline ends. The germline V gene encodes CDR1 MNHEY and CDR2 SVGEGT. The CDR3 is 16 residues long. CDR3 sequence (DNA): TGTGCCAGCAGTTACTTAAAGTCGATTTACACAGATACGCAGTATTTT. This translates into CASSYLKSIYTDTQYF.

This clonotype occurred a few times. The CDR3 region is CASRDSSMNTEAFF. CDR3 nucleotide sequence: TGTGCCAGCCGGGACAGCAGCATGAACACTGAAGCTTTCTTT. The chain recombines TRBV19 with TRBJ1-1, with 7 bases aligning to TRBD1. Trimming took 9 bases from V and 0 from J; bases not matched to a gene: 7. CDR1 is LNHDA, CDR2 SQIVND, per germline (reference sequence). The CDR3 is made up of 14 amino acids.

This chain connects TRBV3-1 to TRBJ1-1, with a possible D match to TRBD1 (5 bases). Per the germline V gene, CDR1 is LGHDT and CDR2 is YNNKEL (reference sequence). This CDR3 is built from 11 residues. V lost 3 bases to trimming and J lost 12 bases, with 11 bases between them. Here the CDR3 DNA reads TGTGCCAGCAGCCATTATGGGGGGACTTTCTTT. It yields the protein CASSHYGGTFF.

This clonotype was counted only a few times. The genes are TRBV11-3 and TRBJ2-1; D gene uncertain. The germline V and J ends were trimmed by 1 base and 4 bases, with 11 bases remaining between them. The CDR3 runs to 15 residues. CDR1 and CDR2 (germline): SGHNT, YENEEA. CDR3 protein: CASSLVWSRYNEQFF. The CDR3 bases are TGTGCCAGCAGCTTAGTTTGGAGCCGTTACAATGAGCAGTTCTTC.

In this sample, this clonotype turned up many times. The chain carries TRBV27 and TRBJ1-1; D not certain. V lost 4 bases, J lost 8 bases, and 11 bases lay in between. Germline assignment: CDR1 MNHEY and CDR2 SMNVEV (reference sequence). There are 12 residues in the CDR3. The CDR3 reads CASSSPGLEAFF. DNA of the CDR3: TGTGCCAGCAGTTCTCCTGGTCTCGAAGCTTTCTTT.

In its sample, this clonotype was seen a few times. The rearrangement links TRBV28 to TRBJ2-7, with TRBD1 matching over 8 bases. The CDR3 runs to 14 residues. V trimming: 2 bases; J trimming: 6 bases; junction bases outside the gene matches: 6. CDR1 and CDR2 from the germline V gene are MDHEN and SYDVKM. The CDR3 nucleotides read TGTGCCAGCAGTTTACCCAGGGGGCTGGGCGAGCAGTACGTC. Translating gives CASSLPRGLGEQYV.

The chain is built from TRBV18 and TRBJ2-7; D is undetermined. The CDR3 sequence is 12 residues long. CDR1 is KGHSH, CDR2 LQKENI, per germline. V was pared by 2 bases and J by 6 bases, with 8 bases between. The CDR3 region is CASSPVSGEQYV. The DNA of the CDR3 is TGTGCCAGCTCACCAGTCTCTGGCGAGCAGTACGTC.

This clonotype was recorded many times. The chain employs TRBV20-1 and TRBJ2-1, with 10 bases matching TRBD1. The V segment lost 2 bases and the J segment 7 bases; nucleotides outside the gene matches: 8. Germline CDR1 is DFQATT and CDR2 is SNEGSKA (reference sequence). The CDR3 runs to 15 residues. Here the CDR3 DNA reads TGCAGTGCTAGATCCGGGACAGGGGCTGGTAATGAGCAGTTCTTC. This translates into CSARSGTGAGNEQFF.

This clonotype has ten or more counts. The chain employs TRBV20-1 and TRBJ2-1, with 14 bases identical to TRBD2. This CDR3 comprises 12 residues. Germline V gene sequence: CDR1 DFQATT, CDR2 SNEGSKA (reference sequence). With 5 bases clipped from V and 13 bases from J, the junction kept 4 bases outside the gene matches. The CDR3 region is CSARGTSGGQFF. In nucleotides, the CDR3 is TGCAGTGCTCGAGGGACTAGCGGGGGACAGTTCTTC.

For this clonotype: At one end, the junction sequence differs from germline, possibly due to a read error. The rearrangement uses TRBV7-7 and TRBJ2-2; 8 nucleotides align to TRBD2. The length of the CDR3 is 16 residues. CDR1 is SSHAT, CDR2 FNYEAQ, per germline (reference sequence). In DNA, the CDR3 is TGTGCTAGCAGCTTAGGCAGCGGGGGGAACACCGGGGAGCTGTTTTTT. Translated: CASSLGSGGNTGELFF.

This clonotype was picked up a small number of times. The chain employs TRBV19 and TRBJ1-4; no firm D call. The germline V gene has CDR1 LNHDA and CDR2 SQIVND (reference sequence). V lost 7 bases, J lost 6 bases, and 12 bases lay in between. This CDR3 comprises 13 residues. The CDR3 DNA reads TGTGCCAGTATGGCCGGGAAACATGAAAAACTGTTTTTT. Protein sequence: CASMAGKHEKLFF.

This clonotype was seen a few times. The V call is TRBV10-1, the J call TRBJ2-6, with D unclear. V shed 3 bases and J shed 0 bases, with 3 bases lying between them. The germline V gene has CDR1 WNHNN and CDR2 SYGVQD (reference sequence). This CDR3 is built from 14 residues. The chain's CDR3 is CASSDNSGANVLTF. In DNA form, the CDR3 reads TGCGCCAGCAGTGACAACTCTGGGGCCAACGTCCTGACTTTC.

Of note for this clonotype: One base away lies a much larger clone, so this may be a sequencing read error. This chain uses TRBV12-3 or TRBV12-4 with TRBJ2-5; 7 nucleotides agree with TRBD1. With V trimmed by 8 bases and J by 1 base, 10 bases remained unmatched. The CDR3 spans 15 residues. The CDR3 loop is CASALDRVFQETQYF. The CDR3 DNA sequence: TGTGCCAGCGCCCTTGACAGGGTATTCCAAGAGACCCAGTACTTC.

This clonotype was picked up a small number of times. The V call is TRBV11-3, the J call TRBJ2-3; D might be TRBD2 (7 bases). Trimming removed 1 base at V and 1 base at J, with 15 bases between. CDR3 length: 17 residues. Germline loops: CDR1 SGHNT, CDR2 YENEEA. CDR3 loop: CASSLAAWRGRTDTQYF. Written as DNA, the CDR3 is TGTGCCAGCAGCTTAGCCGCTTGGCGGGGGCGCACAGATACGCAGTATTTT.

This rearrangement joins TRBV24-1 to TRBJ2-3, with D tentatively TRBD1 (6 bases). The CDR3 is 13 residues long. Between the trimmed V and J ends, which lost 1 base and 10 bases, there was a span of 11 bases. Looked up from germline, CDR1 is KGHDR and CDR2 is SFDVKD. CDR3 coding DNA: TGTGCCACCAGTGATTTCGGGACAACATCGCAGTATTTT. This translates into CATSDFGTTSQYF.

This clonotype has at least ten counts. This sequence joins TRBV6-2 or TRBV6-3 and TRBJ2-7; D unclear. The germline gives CDR1 MNHEY, CDR2 SVGEGT. This CDR3 has 15 residues. V shed 0 bases and J shed 4 bases, with 13 bases lying between them. CDR3 sequence: CASSYSTRPPYEQYV. In nucleotides, the CDR3 is TGTGCCAGCAGTTACTCGACCAGACCCCCTTACGAGCAGTACGTC.

V is TRBV19 and J is TRBJ2-3; D may be TRBD2 (6 bases). Germline assignment: CDR1 LNHDA and CDR2 SQIVND (reference sequence). V lost 4 bases and J lost 0, with 14 bases in between. The CDR3 is made up of 16 amino acids. The CDR3 loop reads CASSTHGGNSTDTQYF. The DNA for the CDR3 is TGTGCCAGTAGTACCCACGGGGGAAATAGCACAGATACGCAGTATTTT.